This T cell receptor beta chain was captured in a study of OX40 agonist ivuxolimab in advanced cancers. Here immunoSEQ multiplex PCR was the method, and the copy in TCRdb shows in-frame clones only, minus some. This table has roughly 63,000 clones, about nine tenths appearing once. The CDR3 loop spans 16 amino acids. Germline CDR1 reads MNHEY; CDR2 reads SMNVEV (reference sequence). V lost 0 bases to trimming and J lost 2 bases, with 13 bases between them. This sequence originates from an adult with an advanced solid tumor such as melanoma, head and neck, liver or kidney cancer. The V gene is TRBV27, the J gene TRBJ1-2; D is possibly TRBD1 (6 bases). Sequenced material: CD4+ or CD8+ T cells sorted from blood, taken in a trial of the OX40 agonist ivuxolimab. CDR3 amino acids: CASSLSFTGQNYGYTF. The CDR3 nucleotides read TGTGCCAGCAGTTTATCTTTCACAGGGCAAAACTATGGCTACACCTTC.